Reported below is one TCR beta chain. The sample originates from a study of blood T cell repertoires in COVID-19. Generated by immunoSEQ multiplex PCR, the TCRdb table keeps only in-frame clones and is missing some. Of 280,000 or so clones in the sample, around 87% were seen once. This sequence was found in a woman aged 25 to 39 who had recovered from COVID-19. The sequencing input was peripheral blood.

The CDR3 DNA sequence: TGTGCCAGCAGCTCCTCTCTGACCGGGACAGGGAAGCAACTGTTTTTT. Translating it yields CASSSSLTGTGKQLFF. The chain is built from TRBV5-5 and TRBJ1-4; 9 bases map to TRBD1. The V and J ends lost 3 bases and 12 bases, in that order; junction bases with no gene match: 15. The CDR3 has 16 residues. Germline V CDR1 and CDR2: SGHKS, YYEKEE (reference sequence).